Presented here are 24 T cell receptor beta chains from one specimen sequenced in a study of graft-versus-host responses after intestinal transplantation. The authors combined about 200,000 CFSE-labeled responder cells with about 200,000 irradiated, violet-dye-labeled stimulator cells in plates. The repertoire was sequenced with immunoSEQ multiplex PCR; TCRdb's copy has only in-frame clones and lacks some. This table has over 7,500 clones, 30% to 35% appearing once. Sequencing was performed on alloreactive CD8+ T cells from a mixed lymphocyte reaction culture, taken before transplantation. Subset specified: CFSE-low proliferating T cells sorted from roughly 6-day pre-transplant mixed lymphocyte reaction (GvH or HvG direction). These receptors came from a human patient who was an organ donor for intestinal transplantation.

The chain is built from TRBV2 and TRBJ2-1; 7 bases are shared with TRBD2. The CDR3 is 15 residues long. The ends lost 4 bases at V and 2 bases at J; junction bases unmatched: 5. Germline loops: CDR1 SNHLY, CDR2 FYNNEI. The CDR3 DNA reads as TGTGCCAGCAGTGGGGAGGGGCCGCCCTACAATGAGCAGTTCTTC. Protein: CASSGEGPPYNEQFF.

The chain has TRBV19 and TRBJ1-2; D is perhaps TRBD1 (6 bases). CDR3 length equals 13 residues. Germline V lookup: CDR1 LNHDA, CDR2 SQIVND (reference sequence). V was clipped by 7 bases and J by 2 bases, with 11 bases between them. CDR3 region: CASTPTGNYGYTF. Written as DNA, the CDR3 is TGTGCCAGTACCCCCACAGGGAACTATGGCTACACCTTC.

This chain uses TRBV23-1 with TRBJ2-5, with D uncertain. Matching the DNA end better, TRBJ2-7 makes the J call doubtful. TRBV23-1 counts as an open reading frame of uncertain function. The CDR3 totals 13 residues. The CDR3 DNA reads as TGCGCCAGCAGTCAATCACCCTCTTGCGAGCAGTACTTC. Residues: CASSQSPSCEQYF.

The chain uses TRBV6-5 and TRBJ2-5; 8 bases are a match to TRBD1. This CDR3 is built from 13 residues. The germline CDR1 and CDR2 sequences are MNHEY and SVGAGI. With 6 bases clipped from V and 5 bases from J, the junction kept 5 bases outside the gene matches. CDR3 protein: CASRRTGRETQYF. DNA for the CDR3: TGTGCCAGCAGGAGGACAGGGAGGGAGACCCAGTACTTC.

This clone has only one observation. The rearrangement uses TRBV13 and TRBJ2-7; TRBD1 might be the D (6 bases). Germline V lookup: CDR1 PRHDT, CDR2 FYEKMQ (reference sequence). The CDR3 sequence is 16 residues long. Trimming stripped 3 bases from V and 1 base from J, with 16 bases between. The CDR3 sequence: CASSFPPGVGSYEQYF. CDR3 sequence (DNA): TGTGCCAGCAGCTTCCCGCCAGGGGTGGGGTCCTACGAGCAGTACTTC.

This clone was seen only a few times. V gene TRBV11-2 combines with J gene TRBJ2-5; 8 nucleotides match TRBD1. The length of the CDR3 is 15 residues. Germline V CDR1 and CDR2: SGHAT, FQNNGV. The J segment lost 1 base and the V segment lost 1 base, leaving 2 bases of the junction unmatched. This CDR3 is CASSLGDRGQETQYF. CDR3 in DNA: TGTGCCAGCAGCTTAGGAGACAGGGGCCAAGAGACCCAGTACTTC.

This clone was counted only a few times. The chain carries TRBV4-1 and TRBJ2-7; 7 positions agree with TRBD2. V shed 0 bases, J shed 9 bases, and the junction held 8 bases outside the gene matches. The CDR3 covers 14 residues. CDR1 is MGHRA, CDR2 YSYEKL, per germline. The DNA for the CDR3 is TGCGCCAGCAGCCAAGAACCGGGGGGTAGGGGGCAGTACTTC. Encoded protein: CASSQEPGGRGQYF.

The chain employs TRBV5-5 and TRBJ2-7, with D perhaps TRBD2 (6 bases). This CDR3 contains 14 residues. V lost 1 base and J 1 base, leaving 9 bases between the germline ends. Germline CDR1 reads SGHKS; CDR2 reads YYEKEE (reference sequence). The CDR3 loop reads CASSLHAGSYEQYF. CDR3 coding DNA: TGTGCCAGCAGCTTGCATGCGGGGTCCTACGAGCAGTACTTC.

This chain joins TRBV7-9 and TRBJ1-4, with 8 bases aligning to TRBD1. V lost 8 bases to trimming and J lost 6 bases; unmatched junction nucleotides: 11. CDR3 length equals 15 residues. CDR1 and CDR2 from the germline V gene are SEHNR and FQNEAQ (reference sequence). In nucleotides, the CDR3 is TGTGCCAGCTCCCAACAGGGGGATATTTATGAAAAACTGTTTTTT. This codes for CASSQQGDIYEKLFF.

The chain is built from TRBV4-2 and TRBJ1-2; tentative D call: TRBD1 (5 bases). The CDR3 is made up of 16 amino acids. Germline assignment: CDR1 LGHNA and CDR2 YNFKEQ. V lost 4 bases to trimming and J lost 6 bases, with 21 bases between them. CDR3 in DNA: TGTGCCAGCAGCCGCGGCGAGGGGACTCGGAAAAATGGCTACACCTTC. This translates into CASSRGEGTRKNGYTF.

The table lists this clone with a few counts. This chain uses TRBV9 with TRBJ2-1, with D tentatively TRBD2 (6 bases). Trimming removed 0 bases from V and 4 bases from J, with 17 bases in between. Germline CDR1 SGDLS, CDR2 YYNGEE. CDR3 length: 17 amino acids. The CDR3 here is CASSVASSGGSYNEQFF. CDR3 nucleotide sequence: TGTGCCAGCAGCGTAGCTTCCAGTGGGGGGTCTTACAATGAGCAGTTCTTC.

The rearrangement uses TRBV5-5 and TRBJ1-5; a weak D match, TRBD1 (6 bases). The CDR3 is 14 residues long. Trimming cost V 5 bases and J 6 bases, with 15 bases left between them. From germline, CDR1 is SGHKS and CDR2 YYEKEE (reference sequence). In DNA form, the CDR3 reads TGTGCCAGCAGTCAGGGGTGGAACGGTCAGCCCCAGCATTTT. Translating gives CASSQGWNGQPQHF. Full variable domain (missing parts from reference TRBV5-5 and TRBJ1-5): DAGVTQSPTHLIKTRGQQVTLRCSPISGHKSVSWYQQVLGQGPQFIFQYYEKEERGRGNFPDRFSARQFPNYSSELNVNALLLGDSALYLCASSQGWNGQPQHFGDGTRLSIL.

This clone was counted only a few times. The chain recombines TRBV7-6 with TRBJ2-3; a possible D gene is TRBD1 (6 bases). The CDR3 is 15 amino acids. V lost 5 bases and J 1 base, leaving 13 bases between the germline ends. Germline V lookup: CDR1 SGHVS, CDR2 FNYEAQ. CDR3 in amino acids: CASSPTSGGTDTQYF. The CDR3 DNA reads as TGTGCCAGCAGCCCCACTTCAGGGGGCACAGATACGCAGTATTTT.

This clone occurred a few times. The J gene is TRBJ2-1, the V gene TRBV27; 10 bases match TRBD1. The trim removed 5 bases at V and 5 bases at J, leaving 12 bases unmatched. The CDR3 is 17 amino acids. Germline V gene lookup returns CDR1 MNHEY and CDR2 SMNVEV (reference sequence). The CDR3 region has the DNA TGTGCCAGCAGTGCCCTCCGTTGGGACAGGGGACACAATGAGCAGTTCTTC. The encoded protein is CASSALRWDRGHNEQFF.

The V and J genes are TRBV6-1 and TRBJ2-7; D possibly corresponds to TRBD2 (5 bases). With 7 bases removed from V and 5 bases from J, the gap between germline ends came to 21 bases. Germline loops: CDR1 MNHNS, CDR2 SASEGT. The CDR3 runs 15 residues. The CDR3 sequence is CASTGWTAFLDEQYF. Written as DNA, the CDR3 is TGTGCCAGCACGGGATGGACCGCGTTTTTGGACGAGCAGTACTTC.

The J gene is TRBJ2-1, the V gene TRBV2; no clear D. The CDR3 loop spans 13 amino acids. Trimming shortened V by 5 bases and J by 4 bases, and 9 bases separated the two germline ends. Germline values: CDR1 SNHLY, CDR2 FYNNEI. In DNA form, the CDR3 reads TGTGCCAGCAGTAATGACTTTTACAATGAGCAGTTCTTC. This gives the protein CASSNDFYNEQFF. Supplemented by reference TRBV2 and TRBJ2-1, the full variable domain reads EPEVTQTPSHQVTQMGQEVILRCVPISNHLYFYWYRQILGQKVEFLVSFYNNEISEKSEIFDDQFSVERPDGSNFTLKIRSTKLEDSAMYFCASSNDFYNEQFFGPGTRLTVL.

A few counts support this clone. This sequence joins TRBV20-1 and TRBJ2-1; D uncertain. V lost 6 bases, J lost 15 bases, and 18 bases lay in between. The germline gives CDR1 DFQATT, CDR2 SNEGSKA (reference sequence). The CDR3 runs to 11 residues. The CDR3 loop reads CSASEFYERFF. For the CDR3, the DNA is TGCAGTGCATCGGAGTTCTATGAGAGGTTCTTC.

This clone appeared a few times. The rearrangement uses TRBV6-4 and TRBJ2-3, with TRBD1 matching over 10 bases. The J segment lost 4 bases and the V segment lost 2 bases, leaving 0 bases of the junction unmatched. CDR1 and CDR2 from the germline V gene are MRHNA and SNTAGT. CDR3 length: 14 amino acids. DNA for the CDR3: TGTGCCAGCAGTGACGGACAGGGGGCAGATACGCAGTATTTT. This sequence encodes CASSDGQGADTQYF.

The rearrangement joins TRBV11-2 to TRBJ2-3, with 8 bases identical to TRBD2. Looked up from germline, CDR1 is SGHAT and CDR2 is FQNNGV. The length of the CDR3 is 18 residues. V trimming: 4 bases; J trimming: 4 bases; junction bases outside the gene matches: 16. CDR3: CASSYVIGLAPLPDTQYF. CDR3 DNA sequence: TGTGCCAGCAGCTACGTGATCGGACTAGCTCCCCTTCCAGATACGCAGTATTTT.

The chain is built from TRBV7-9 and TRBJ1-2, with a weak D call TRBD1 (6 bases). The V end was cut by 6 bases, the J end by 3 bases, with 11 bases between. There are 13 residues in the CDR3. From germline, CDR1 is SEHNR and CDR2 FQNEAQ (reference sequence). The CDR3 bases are TGTGCCAGCAGTCCGGACAGCTACTATGGCTACACCTTC. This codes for CASSPDSYYGYTF.

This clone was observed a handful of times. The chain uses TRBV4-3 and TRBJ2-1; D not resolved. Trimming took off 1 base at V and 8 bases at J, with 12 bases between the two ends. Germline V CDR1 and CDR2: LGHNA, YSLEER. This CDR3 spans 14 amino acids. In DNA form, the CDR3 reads TGCGCCAGCAGCCAAGTCCCTAGACGCGATGAGCAGTTCTTC. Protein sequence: CASSQVPRRDEQFF.

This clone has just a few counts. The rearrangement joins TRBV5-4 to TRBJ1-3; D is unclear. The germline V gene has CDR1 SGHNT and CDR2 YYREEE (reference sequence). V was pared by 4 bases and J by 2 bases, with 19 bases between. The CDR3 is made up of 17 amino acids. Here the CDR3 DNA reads TGTGCCAGCAGCAGGAAGGCCGGGATCAATCCTGGAAACACCATATATTTT. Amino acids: CASSRKAGINPGNTIYF.

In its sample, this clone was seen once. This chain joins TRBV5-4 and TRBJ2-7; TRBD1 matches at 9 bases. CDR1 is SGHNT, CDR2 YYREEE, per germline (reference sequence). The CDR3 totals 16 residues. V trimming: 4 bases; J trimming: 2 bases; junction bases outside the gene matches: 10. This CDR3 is CASSPRTGAKPYEQYF. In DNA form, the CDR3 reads TGTGCCAGCAGCCCGAGGACAGGGGCAAAGCCCTACGAGCAGTACTTC.

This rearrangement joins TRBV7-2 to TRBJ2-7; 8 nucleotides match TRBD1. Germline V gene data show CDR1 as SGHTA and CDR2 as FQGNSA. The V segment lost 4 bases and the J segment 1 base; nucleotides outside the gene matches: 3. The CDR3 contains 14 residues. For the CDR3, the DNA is TGTGCCAGCAGCTGGGGGACAGGATCCTACGAGCAGTACTTC. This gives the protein CASSWGTGSYEQYF.